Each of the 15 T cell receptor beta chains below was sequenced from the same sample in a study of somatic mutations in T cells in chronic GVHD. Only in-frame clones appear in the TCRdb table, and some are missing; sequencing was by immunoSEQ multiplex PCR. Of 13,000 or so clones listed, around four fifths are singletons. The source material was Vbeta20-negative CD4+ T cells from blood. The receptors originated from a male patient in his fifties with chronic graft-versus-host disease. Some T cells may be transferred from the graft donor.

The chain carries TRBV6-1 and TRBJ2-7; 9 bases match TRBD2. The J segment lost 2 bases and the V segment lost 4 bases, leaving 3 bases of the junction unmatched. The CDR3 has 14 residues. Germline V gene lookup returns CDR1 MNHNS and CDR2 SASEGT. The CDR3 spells CASSVAGAPYEQYF. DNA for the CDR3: TGTGCCAGCAGTGTAGCGGGGGCCCCCTACGAGCAGTACTTC.

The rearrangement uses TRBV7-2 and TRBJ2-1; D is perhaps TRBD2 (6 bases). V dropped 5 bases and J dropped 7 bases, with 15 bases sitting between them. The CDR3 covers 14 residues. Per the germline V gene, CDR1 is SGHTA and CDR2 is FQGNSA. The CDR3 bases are TGTGCCAGCAGCGCCTCCCGCGGGGATAATGAGCAGTTCTTC. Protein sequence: CASSASRGDNEQFF.

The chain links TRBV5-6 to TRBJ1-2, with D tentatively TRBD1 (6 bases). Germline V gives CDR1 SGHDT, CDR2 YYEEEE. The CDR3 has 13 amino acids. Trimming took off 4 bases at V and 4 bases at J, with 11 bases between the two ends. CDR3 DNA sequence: TGTGCCAGCAGCGGGGGCCCCGGCTATGGCTACACCTTC. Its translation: CASSGGPGYGYTF. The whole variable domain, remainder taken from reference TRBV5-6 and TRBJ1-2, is DAGVTQSPTHLIKTRGQQVTLRCSPKSGHDTVSWYQQALGQGPQFIFQYYEEEERQRGNFPDRFSGHQFPNYSSELNVNALLLGDSALYLCASSGGPGYGYTFGSGTRLTVV.

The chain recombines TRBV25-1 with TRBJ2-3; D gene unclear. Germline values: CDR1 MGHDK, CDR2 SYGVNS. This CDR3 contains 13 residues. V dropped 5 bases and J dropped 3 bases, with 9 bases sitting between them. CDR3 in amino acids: CASSTTGTDTQYF. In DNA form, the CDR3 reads TGTGCCAGCAGTACTACCGGGACAGATACGCAGTATTTT.

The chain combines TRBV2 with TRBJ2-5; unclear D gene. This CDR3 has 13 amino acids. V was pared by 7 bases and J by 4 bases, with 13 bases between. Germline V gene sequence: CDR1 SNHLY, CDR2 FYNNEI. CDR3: CASIPDTPETQYF. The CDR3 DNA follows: TGTGCCAGCATCCCCGACACCCCAGAGACCCAGTACTTC. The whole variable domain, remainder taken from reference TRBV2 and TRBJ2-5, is EPEVTQTPSHQVTQMGQEVILRCVPISNHLYFYWYRQILGQKVEFLVSFYNNEISEKSEIFDDQFSVERPDGSNFTLKIRSTKLEDSAMYFCASIPDTPETQYFGPGTRLLVL.

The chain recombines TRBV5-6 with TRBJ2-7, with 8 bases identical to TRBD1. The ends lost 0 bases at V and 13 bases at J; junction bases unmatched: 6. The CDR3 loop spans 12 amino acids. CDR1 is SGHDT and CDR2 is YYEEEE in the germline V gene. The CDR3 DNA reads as TGTGCCAGCAGCTTGGCCGACAGGGGTGAATACTTC. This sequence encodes CASSLADRGEYF.

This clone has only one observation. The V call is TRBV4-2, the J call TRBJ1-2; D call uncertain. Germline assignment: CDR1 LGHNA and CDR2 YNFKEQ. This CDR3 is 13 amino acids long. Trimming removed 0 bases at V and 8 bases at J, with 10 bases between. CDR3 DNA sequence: TGTGCCAGCAGCCAAGAGGGCATCGCGGGCTACACCTTC. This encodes CASSQEGIAGYTF.

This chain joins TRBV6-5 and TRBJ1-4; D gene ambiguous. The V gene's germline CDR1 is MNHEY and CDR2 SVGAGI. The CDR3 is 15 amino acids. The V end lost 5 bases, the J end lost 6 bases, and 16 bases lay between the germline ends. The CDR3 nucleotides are TGTGCCAGCAGTCCCTCGGGGTCATGGGATGAAAAACTGTTTTTT. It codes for CASSPSGSWDEKLFF.

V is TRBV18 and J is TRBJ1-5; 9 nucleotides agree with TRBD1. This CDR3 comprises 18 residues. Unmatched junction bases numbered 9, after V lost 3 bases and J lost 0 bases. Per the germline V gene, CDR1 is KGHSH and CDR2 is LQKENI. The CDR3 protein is CASSPGQGHSFSNQPQHF. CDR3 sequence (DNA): TGTGCCAGCTCACCGGGACAGGGACACTCATTTAGCAATCAGCCCCAGCATTTT. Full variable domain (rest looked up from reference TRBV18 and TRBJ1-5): NAGVMQNPRHLVRRRGQEARLRCSPMKGHSHVYWYRQLPEEGLKFMVYLQKENIIDESGMPKERFSAEFPKEGPSILRIQQVVRGDSAAYFCASSPGQGHSFSNQPQHFGDGTRLSIL.

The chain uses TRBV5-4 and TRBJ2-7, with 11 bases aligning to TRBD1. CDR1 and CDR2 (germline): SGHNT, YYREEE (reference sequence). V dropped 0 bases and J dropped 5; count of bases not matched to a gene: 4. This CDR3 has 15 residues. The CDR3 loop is CASSLGGQGAHEQYF. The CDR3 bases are TGTGCCAGCAGCTTGGGCGGACAGGGGGCCCACGAGCAGTACTTC.

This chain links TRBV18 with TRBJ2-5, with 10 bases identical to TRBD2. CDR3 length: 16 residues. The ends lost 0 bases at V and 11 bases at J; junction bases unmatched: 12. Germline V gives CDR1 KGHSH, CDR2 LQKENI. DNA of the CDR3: TGTGCCAGCTCACCACCGGTCGCTAGCGGGAGTGGAGAGCAGTACTTC. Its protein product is CASSPPVASGSGEQYF.

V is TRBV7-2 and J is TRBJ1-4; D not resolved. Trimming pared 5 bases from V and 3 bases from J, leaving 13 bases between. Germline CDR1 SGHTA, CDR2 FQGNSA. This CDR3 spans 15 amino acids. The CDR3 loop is CASSPAGDSNEKLFF. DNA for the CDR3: TGTGCCAGCAGCCCCGCCGGAGATTCTAATGAAAAACTGTTTTTT.

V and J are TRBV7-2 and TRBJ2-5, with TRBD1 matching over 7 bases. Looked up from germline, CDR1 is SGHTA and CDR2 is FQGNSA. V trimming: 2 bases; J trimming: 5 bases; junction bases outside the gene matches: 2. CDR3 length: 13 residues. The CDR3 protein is CASSLIQGETQYF. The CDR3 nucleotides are TGTGCCAGCAGCTTAATACAGGGGGAGACCCAGTACTTC.

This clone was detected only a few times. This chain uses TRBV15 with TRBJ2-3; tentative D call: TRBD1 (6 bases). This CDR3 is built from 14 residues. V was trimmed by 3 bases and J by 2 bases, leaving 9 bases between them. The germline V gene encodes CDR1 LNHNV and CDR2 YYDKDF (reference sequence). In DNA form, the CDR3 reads TGTGCCACCAGCAGGGACAGAGTCACAGATACGCAGTATTTT. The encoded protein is CATSRDRVTDTQYF.

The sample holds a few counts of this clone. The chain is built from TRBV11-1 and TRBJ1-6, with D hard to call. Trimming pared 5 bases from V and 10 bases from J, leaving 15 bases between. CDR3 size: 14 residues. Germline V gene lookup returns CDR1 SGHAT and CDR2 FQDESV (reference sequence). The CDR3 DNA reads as TGTGCCAGCAGCGTCGGCTCTGACGGGTCACCCCTCCACTTT. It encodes CASSVGSDGSPLHF.